This T cell receptor (beta chain) was documented in a study of early T cells in non-severe SARS-CoV-2 infection. Study-level information: Sequenced material consisted of bulk RNA (from unsorted whole blood), and chains were unpaired. General study findings and limits: Anti-spike CD8 specificities were favored by VDJdb matching, whose results missed private and CD4 specificities.

Germline lookup yields CDR1 SGHTA and CDR2 FQGNSA. The V and J ends lost 5 bases and 10 bases, in that order; junction bases with no gene match: 12. CDR3 length equals 15 residues. As to this clonotype: Its antigen is unknown.

cDNA molecules, individually, were tagged with unique molecular identifiers. One entry per CDR3 protein results from TCRdb running MiXCR on the 5' RACE reads. The data hold about 89,000 distinct CDR3 sequences, with over 15% observed a single time. This clonotype was obtained from an adult who was a healthcare worker with PCR-confirmed SARS-CoV-2 infection or an uninfected control (not recorded which). V and J are TRBV7-2 and TRBJ2-3; 10 positions agree with TRBD2. Source: whole blood, taken at baseline. CDR3 coding DNA: TGTGCCAGCAGCCGTCCCGGGACTAGCGCAGCAGCGCAGTATTTT. Protein product: CASSRPGTSAAAQYF.